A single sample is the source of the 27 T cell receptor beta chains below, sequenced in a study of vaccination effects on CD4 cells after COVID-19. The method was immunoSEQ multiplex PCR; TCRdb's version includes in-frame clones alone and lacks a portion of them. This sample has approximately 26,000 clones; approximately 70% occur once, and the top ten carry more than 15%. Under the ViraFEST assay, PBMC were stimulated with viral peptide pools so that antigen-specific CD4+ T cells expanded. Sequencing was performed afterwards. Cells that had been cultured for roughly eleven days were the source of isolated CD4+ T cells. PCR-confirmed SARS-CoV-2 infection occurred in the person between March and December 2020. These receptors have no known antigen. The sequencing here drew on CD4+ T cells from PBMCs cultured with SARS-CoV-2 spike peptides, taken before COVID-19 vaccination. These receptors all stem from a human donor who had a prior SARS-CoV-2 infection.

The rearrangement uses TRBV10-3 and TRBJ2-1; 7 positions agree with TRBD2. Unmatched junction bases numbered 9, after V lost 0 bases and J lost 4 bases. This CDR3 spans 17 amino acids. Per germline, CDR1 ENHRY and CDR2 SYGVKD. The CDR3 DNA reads TGTGCCATCAGTGAGTCCACCGGGGAGGGCCCTTACAATGAGCAGTTCTTC. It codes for CAISESTGEGPYNEQFF.

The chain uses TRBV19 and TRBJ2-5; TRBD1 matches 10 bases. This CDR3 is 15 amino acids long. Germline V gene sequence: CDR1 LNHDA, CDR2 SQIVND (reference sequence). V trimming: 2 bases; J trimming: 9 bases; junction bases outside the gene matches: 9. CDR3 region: CASSISATGGAPQYF. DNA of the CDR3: TGTGCCAGTAGTATATCCGCGACAGGGGGCGCTCCCCAGTACTTC.

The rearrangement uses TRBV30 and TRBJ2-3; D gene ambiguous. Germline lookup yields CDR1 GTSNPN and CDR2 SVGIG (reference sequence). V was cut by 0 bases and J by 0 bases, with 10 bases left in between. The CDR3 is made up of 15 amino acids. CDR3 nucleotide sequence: TGTGCCTGGAGTGTAGGGCGTTCTAGCACAGATACGCAGTATTTT. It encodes CAWSVGRSSTDTQYF.

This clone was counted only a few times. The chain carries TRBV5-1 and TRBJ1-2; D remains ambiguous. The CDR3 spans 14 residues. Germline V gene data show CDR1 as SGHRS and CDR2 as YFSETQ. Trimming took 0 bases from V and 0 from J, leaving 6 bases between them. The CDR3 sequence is CASSLGGSNYGYTF. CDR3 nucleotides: TGCGCCAGCAGCTTGGGGGGTTCTAACTATGGCTACACCTTC.

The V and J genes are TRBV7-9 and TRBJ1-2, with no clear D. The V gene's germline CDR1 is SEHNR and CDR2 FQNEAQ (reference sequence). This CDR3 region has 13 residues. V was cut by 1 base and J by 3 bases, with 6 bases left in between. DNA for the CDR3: TGTGCCAGCAGCTTAGGCCCCTACTATGGCTACACCTTC. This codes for CASSLGPYYGYTF.

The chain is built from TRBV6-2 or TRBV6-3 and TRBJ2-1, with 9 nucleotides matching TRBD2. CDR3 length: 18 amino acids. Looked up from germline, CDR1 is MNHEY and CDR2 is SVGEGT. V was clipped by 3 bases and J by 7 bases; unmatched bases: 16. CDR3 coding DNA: TGTGCCAGCAGTTATTTTCGAGGGAGACTAGCGGCAAAAAATGAGCAGTTCTTC. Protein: CASSYFRGRLAAKNEQFF.

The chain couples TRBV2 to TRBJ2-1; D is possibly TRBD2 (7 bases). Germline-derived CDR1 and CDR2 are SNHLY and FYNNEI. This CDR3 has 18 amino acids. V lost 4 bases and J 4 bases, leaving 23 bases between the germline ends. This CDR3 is CASSVRGGPDGFYNEQFF. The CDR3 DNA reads TGTGCCAGCAGTGTGAGGGGGGGGCCCGACGGGTTTTACAATGAGCAGTTCTTC.

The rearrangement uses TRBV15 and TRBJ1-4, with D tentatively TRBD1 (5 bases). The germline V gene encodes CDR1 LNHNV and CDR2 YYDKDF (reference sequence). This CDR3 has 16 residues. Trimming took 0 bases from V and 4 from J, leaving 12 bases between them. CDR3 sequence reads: CATSRDIAGVNEKLFF. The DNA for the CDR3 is TGTGCCACCAGCAGAGATATCGCGGGGGTTAATGAAAAACTGTTTTTT. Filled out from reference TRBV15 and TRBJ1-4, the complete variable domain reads DAMVIQNPRYQVTQFGKPVTLSCSQTLNHNVMYWYQQKSSQAPKLLFHYYDKDFNNEADTPDNFQSRRPNTSFCFLDIRSPGLGDTAMYLCATSRDIAGVNEKLFFGSGTQLSVL.

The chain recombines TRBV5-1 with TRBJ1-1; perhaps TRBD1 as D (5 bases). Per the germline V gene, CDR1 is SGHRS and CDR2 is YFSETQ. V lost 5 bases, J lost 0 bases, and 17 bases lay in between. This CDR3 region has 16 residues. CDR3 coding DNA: TGCGCCAGCAGTCTCAGACGGGGCAGCATGAACACTGAAGCTTTCTTT. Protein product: CASSLRRGSMNTEAFF.

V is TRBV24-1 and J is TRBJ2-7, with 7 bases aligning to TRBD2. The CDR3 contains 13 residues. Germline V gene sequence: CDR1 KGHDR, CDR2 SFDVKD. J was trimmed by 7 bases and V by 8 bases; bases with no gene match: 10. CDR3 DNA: TGTGCCACCAAATTGGGGGAGGGCGGAGAGCAGTACTTC. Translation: CATKLGEGGEQYF.

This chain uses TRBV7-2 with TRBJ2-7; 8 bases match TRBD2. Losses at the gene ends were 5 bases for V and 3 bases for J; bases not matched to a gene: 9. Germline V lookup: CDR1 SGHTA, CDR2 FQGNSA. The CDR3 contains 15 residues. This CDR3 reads CASSGTGGLSYEQYF. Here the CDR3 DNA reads TGTGCCAGCAGCGGAACGGGGGGGCTTAGCTACGAGCAGTACTTC.

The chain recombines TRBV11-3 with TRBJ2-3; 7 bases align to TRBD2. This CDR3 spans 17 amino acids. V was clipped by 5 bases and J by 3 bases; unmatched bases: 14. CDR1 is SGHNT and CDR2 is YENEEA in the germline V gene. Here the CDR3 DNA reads TGTGCCAGCAGCACCCCTTCCGGCGGGAGCTGGACAGATACGCAGTATTTT. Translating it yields CASSTPSGGSWTDTQYF.

The CDR3 is CASSQRSMAHNEQFF. The DNA of the CDR3 is TGTGCCAGCAGCCAAAGGTCGATGGCCCACAATGAGCAGTTCTTC. The V gene is TRBV11-3, the J gene TRBJ2-1, with unresolved D. This CDR3 spans 15 amino acids. V dropped 5 bases and J dropped 5 bases, with 16 bases sitting between them. Germline CDR1 reads SGHNT; CDR2 reads YENEEA.

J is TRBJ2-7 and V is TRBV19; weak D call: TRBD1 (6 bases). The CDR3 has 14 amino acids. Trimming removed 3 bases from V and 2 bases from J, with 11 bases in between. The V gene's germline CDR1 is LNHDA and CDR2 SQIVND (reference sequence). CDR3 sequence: CASSIVTGPYEQYF. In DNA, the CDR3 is TGTGCCAGTAGTATCGTGACAGGACCCTACGAGCAGTACTTC.

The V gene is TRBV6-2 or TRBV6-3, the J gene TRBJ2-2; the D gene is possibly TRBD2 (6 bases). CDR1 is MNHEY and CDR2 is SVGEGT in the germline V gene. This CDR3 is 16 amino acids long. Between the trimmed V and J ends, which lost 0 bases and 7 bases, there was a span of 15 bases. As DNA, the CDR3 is TGTGCCAGCAGTTACTCGATACTAGCTGGGTACGGGGAGCTGTTTTTT. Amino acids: CASSYSILAGYGELFF.

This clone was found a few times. CDR3 bases: TGTGCCAGCAGCTTTAGCCCTCAAGAGACCCAGTACTTC. Amino acids: CASSFSPQETQYF. V and J are TRBV11-2 and TRBJ2-5, with D hard to call. This CDR3 spans 13 amino acids. Trimming removed 3 bases at V and 2 bases at J, with 7 bases between. Germline CDR1 and CDR2: SGHAT and FQNNGV.

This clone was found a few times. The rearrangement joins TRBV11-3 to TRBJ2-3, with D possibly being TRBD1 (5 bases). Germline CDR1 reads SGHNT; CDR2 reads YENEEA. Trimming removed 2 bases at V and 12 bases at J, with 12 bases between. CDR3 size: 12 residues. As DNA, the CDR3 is TGTGCCAGCAGCTTACAGGACAAAGTACAGTATTTT. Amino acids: CASSLQDKVQYF.

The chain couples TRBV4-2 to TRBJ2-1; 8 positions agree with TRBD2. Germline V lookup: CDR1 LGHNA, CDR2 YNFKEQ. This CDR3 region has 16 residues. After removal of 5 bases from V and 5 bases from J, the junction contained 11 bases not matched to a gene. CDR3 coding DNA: TGTGCCAGCAGCATAGCAGCGGGAGCCCGGGACAATGAGCAGTTCTTC. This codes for CASSIAAGARDNEQFF.

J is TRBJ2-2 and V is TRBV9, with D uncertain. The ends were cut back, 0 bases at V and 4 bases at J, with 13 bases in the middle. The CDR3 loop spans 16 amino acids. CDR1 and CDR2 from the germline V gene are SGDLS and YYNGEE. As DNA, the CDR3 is TGTGCCAGCAGCGTAGCACCCAGCGCCGGCACCGGGGAGCTGTTTTTT. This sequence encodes CASSVAPSAGTGELFF.

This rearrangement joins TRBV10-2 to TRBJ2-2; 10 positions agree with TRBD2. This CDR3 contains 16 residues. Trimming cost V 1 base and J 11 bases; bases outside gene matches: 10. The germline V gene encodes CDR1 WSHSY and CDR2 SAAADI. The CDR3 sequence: CASSEWLAGVAGELFF. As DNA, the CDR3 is TGCGCCAGCAGTGAGTGGCTAGCGGGAGTGGCGGGAGAGCTGTTTTTT.

The CDR3 loop reads CASSPRGSLYSYEQYF. The CDR3 DNA sequence: TGTGCCAGTAGTCCCCGAGGTAGCCTTTACTCCTACGAGCAGTACTTC. The chain has TRBV19 and TRBJ2-7; D unclear. In germline, CDR1 is LNHDA, CDR2 SQIVND (reference sequence). V was trimmed by 5 bases and J by 0 bases, leaving 17 bases between them. CDR3 length: 16 amino acids.

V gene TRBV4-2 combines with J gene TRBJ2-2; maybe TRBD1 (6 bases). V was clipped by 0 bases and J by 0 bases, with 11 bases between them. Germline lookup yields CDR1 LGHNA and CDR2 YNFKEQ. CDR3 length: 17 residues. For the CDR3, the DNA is TGTGCCAGCAGCCAAGAACCGACAGGAGCGAACACCGGGGAGCTGTTTTTT. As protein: CASSQEPTGANTGELFF.

CDR3 sequence (DNA): TGTGCCACCAGCACATCCGGGGGTGGGGTACGCGAGCAGTACTTC. Its translation: CATSTSGGGVREQYF. V usage is TRBV15 and J usage is TRBJ2-7; TRBD2 might be the D (6 bases). Germline assignment: CDR1 LNHNV and CDR2 YYDKDF (reference sequence). The length of the CDR3 is 15 residues. V was clipped by 4 bases and J by 6 bases, with 19 bases between them.

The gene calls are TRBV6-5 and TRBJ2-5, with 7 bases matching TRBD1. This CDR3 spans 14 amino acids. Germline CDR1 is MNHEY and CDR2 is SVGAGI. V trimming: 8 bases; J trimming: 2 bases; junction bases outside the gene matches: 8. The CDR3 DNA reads TGTGCCAGCGCGCCGGGACAGCTACAAGAGACCCAGTACTTC. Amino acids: CASAPGQLQETQYF.

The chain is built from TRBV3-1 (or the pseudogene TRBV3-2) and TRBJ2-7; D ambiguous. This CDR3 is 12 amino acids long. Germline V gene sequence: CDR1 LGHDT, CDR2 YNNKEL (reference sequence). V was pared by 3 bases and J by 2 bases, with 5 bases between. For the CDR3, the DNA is TGTGCCAGCAGCCATGCAGCCTACGAGCAGTACTTC. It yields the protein CASSHAAYEQYF.

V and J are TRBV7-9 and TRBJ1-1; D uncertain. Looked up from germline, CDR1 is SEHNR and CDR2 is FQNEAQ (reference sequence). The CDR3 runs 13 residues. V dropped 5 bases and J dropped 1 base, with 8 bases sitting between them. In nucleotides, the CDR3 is TGTGCCAGCAGCGTCCAAGCGAACACTGAAGCTTTCTTT. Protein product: CASSVQANTEAFF. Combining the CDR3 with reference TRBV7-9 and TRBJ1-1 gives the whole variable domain DTGVSQNPRHKITKRGQNVTFRCDPISEHNRLYWYRQTLGQGPEFLTYFQNEAQLEKSRLLSDRFSAERPKGSFSTLEIQRTEQGDSAMYLCASSVQANTEAFFGQGTRLTVV.

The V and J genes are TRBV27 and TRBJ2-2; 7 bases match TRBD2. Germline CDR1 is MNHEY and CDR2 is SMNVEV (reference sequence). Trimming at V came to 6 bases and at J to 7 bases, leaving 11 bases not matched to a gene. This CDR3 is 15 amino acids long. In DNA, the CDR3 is TGTGCCAGCAGCCGGAGGTGGAGGGAGGGCGGGGAGCTGTTTTTT. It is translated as CASSRRWREGGELFF.